The 21 T cell receptor beta chains presented below share a single source sample, sequenced in a study of blood T cell repertoires in COVID-19. Repertoires were generated with immunoSEQ multiplex PCR, while TCRdb's copy carries only in-frame clones and drops some. The sample lists some 170,000 clones, more than 80% occurring once. The sequenced material came from PBMCs or T cells enriched from blood (not recorded which). These receptors were obtained from a man aged 40-49 years who had recovered from COVID-19.

The V call is TRBV11-3, the J call TRBJ2-5; TRBD1 aligns across 8 bases. Unmatched junction bases numbered 4, after V lost 5 bases and J lost 2 bases. The length of the CDR3 is 14 residues. Germline values: CDR1 SGHNT, CDR2 YENEEA. This CDR3 reads CASSRGTGQETQYF. Here the CDR3 DNA reads TGTGCCAGCAGCCGGGGGACAGGACAAGAGACCCAGTACTTC.

The V call is TRBV15, the J call TRBJ1-1; TRBD1 is a possible D gene (5 bases). With 1 base removed from V and 5 bases from J, the gap between germline ends came to 20 bases. In germline, CDR1 is LNHNV, CDR2 YYDKDF (reference sequence). This CDR3 contains 17 residues. The CDR3 loop is CATSRVQGSPPLTEAFF. The CDR3 DNA follows: TGTGCCACCAGCAGAGTTCAGGGATCCCCTCCCCTTACTGAAGCTTTCTTT.

The chain couples TRBV5-1 to TRBJ2-7, with D perhaps TRBD1 (6 bases). The ends were cut back, 2 bases at V and 2 bases at J, with 8 bases in the middle. The germline V gene has CDR1 SGHRS and CDR2 YFSETQ. The CDR3 is 13 amino acids. CDR3 protein: CASSFDRPYEQYF. The CDR3 DNA sequence: TGCGCCAGCAGCTTCGACAGGCCCTACGAGCAGTACTTC.

The V and J genes are TRBV30 and TRBJ1-2; unclear D gene. V shed 3 bases and J shed 5 bases, with 10 bases lying between them. The CDR3 sequence is 12 residues long. The germline gives CDR1 GTSNPN, CDR2 SVGIG (reference sequence). Written as DNA, the CDR3 is TGTGCCTGGAGGTACGGAGAATATGGCTACACCTTC. It yields the protein CAWRYGEYGYTF.

This chain connects TRBV19 to TRBJ2-1; a weak D match, TRBD2 (7 bases). V gave up 3 bases and J gave up 6 bases, with 15 bases separating them. Germline assignment: CDR1 LNHDA and CDR2 SQIVND (reference sequence). The CDR3 consists of 15 residues. CDR3 bases: TGTGCCAGTAGTATTGGCAAGGGGGGGAGCAATGAGCAGTTCTTC. Its translation: CASSIGKGGSNEQFF.

The chain recombines TRBV5-6 with TRBJ1-2; D is perhaps TRBD1 (6 bases). There are 18 residues in the CDR3. The V end lost 2 bases, the J end lost 0 bases, and 20 bases lay between the germline ends. Germline loops: CDR1 SGHDT, CDR2 YYEEEE. CDR3 amino acids: CASSFVQGPPPTNYGYTF. CDR3 DNA: TGTGCCAGCAGCTTTGTCCAGGGGCCTCCCCCCACTAACTATGGCTACACCTTC.

This chain links TRBV24-1 with TRBJ1-1; TRBD1 is a possible D gene (5 bases). The CDR3 is 15 residues long. V lost 2 bases and J lost 8, with 17 bases in between. CDR1 and CDR2 (germline): KGHDR, SFDVKD. In DNA form, the CDR3 reads TGTGCCACCAGTGATTCCGGCAGGGCCAAGTCCGAAGCTTTCTTT. It yields the protein CATSDSGRAKSEAFF.

The genes are TRBV6-2 or TRBV6-3 and TRBJ1-1; D not certain. The germline V and J ends were trimmed by 6 bases and 1 base, with 9 bases remaining between them. Germline-derived CDR1 and CDR2 are MNHEY and SVGEGT. This CDR3 has 13 residues. CDR3 sequence reads: CASSHTTNTEAFF. CDR3 DNA: TGTGCCAGCAGCCACACAACGAACACTGAAGCTTTCTTT.

The V gene is TRBV5-1, the J gene TRBJ2-3; 10 bases fit TRBD2. The ends lost 0 bases at V and 5 bases at J; junction bases unmatched: 9. The CDR3 consists of 17 residues. Germline loops: CDR1 SGHRS, CDR2 YFSETQ. CDR3 nucleotides: TGCGCCAGCAGCTTGGGGCTAGCGGGAGTCGGTGGAGATACGCAGTATTTT. Protein: CASSLGLAGVGGDTQYF.

The gene calls are TRBV6-1 and TRBJ1-6, with unresolved D. This CDR3 has 13 residues. Germline V gene lookup returns CDR1 MNHNS and CDR2 SASEGT. V lost 1 base and J lost 10, with 8 bases in between. CDR3 DNA sequence: TGTGCCAGCAGTGAAGGTAGCGGATCACCCCTCCACTTT. Translated, it gives CASSEGSGSPLHF.

V gene TRBV7-2 combines with J gene TRBJ1-5; no clear D gene. CDR3 length equals 15 residues. Trimming pared 3 bases from V and 3 bases from J, leaving 12 bases between. Germline CDR1 SGHTA, CDR2 FQGNSA. The CDR3 DNA reads as TGTGCCAGCAGCTTTCCCCCGGGTCACAATCAGCCCCAGCATTTT. It specifies CASSFPPGHNQPQHF. The full variable domain, with the rest looked up from reference TRBV7-2 and TRBJ1-5, is GAGVSQSPSNKVTEKGKDVELRCDPISGHTALYWYRQSLGQGLEFLIYFQGNSAPDKSGLPSDRFSAERTGGSVSTLTIQRTQQEDSAVYLCASSFPPGHNQPQHFGDGTRLSIL.

V gene TRBV28 combines with J gene TRBJ1-4; D is ambiguous. CDR3 length equals 14 residues. Per germline, CDR1 MDHEN and CDR2 SYDVKM. V lost 1 base to trimming and J lost 3 bases, with 6 bases between them. The CDR3 spells CASSLSQPNEKLFF. DNA for the CDR3: TGTGCCAGCAGTTTATCACAGCCTAATGAAAAACTGTTTTTT.

The chain has TRBV5-6 and TRBJ1-1; perhaps TRBD1 as D (6 bases). The germline CDR1 and CDR2 sequences are SGHDT and YYEEEE. This CDR3 has 11 residues. The V gene lost 3 bases and the J gene lost 10 bases, with 10 bases spanning the gap. The chain's CDR3 is CASSSDSGAFF. Here the CDR3 DNA reads TGTGCCAGCAGCTCGGACAGTGGAGCTTTCTTT.

V usage is TRBV29-1 and J usage is TRBJ2-1, with TRBD1 identical over 10 bases. The CDR3 is made up of 14 amino acids. V lost 8 bases to trimming and J lost 10 bases; unmatched junction nucleotides: 14. Germline V gene sequence: CDR1 SQVTM, CDR2 ANQGSEA. CDR3 nucleotide sequence: TGCAGCACTCTGGACGGGACAGGGGAGGAAGAGCAGTTCTTC. Residues: CSTLDGTGEEEQFF.

The chain recombines TRBV27 with TRBJ2-1; D is perhaps TRBD2 (7 bases). This CDR3 is built from 13 residues. Germline-derived CDR1 and CDR2 are MNHEY and SMNVEV (reference sequence). With 8 bases removed from V and 9 bases from J, the gap between germline ends came to 17 bases. CDR3 in DNA: TGTGCCAGCGGACTAGGGCTGGGGGCTGAGCAGTTCTTC. Its translation: CASGLGLGAEQFF.

This clone was seen more than once but under ten times. The chain recombines TRBV4-1 with TRBJ1-6; possibly TRBD1 for D (5 bases). The CDR3 runs to 12 residues. The ends were cut back, 6 bases at V and 7 bases at J, with 7 bases in the middle. Germline V gives CDR1 MGHRA, CDR2 YSYEKL. CDR3: CASRTGNSPLHF. CDR3 DNA: TGCGCCAGCAGAACAGGCAATTCACCCCTCCACTTT.

The CDR3 reads CATRPDGQAAAFF. The CDR3 DNA reads as TGTGCCACCAGACCAGACGGACAGGCGGCCGCTTTCTTT. This chain joins TRBV24-1 and TRBJ1-1; 7 bases agree with TRBD1. The germline gives CDR1 KGHDR, CDR2 SFDVKD. The CDR3 loop spans 13 amino acids. The ends lost 7 bases at V and 11 bases at J; junction bases unmatched: 12.

CDR3 region: CASRGGRDIYGYTF. CDR3 DNA sequence: TGTGCCAGCAGGGGGGGACGGGATATCTATGGCTACACCTTC. The J gene is TRBJ1-2, the V gene TRBV6-5, with D possibly TRBD1 on 5 matching bases. V dropped 6 bases and J dropped 4 bases, with 15 bases sitting between them. The CDR3 covers 14 residues. Germline V lookup: CDR1 MNHEY, CDR2 SVGAGI.

The chain joins TRBV19 to TRBJ1-5; 7 positions match TRBD1. Germline-derived CDR1 and CDR2 are LNHDA and SQIVND (reference sequence). V lost 3 bases to trimming and J lost 3 bases; unmatched junction nucleotides: 5. This CDR3 region has 15 residues. The CDR3 protein is CASSMRDRTNQPQHF. CDR3 in DNA: TGTGCCAGTAGTATGAGGGACAGAACCAATCAGCCCCAGCATTTT.

Notes on this clone: Compared with germline, one end of the junction differs, possibly owing to a read error. The rearrangement links TRBV20-1 to TRBJ1-2, with D unresolved. Germline CDR1 is DFQATT and CDR2 is SNEGSKA (reference sequence). The CDR3 runs 12 residues. As DNA, the CDR3 is TGCAGTGCTAGTCTCAGTGACTACGGCTACACCTTC. Translation: CSASLSDYGYTF.

This sequence joins TRBV11-3 and TRBJ2-1; D gene unclear. Germline V gene lookup returns CDR1 SGHNT and CDR2 YENEEA. CDR3 length equals 11 residues. Trimming took 1 base from V and 11 from J, leaving 6 bases between them. The CDR3 DNA follows: TGTGCCAGCAGCTTAGTAGCACAGCAGTTCTTC. Translation: CASSLVAQQFF.